This T cell receptor (beta chain) comes out of a study of T-cell reconstitution after alpha-beta-depleted transplantation in children (dated by TCRdb to 2016 to 2017). In the study overall: Using TCR repertoire profiling, the study quantitatively followed how T-cell immune reconstitution unfolded in children after TCRalphabeta/CD19-depleted allogeneic hematopoietic cell transplantation.

This clonotype was counted between two and nine times. Its antigen is still unknown. No base quality information exists; no much larger clone differs at one position. CDR3 length: 14 amino acids, cysteine to phenylalanine. Only the CDR3 portion is preserved as DNA: 42 bases, with reading frame beginning at the first base. In the germline V gene, CDR1 corresponds to MNHNS and CDR2 to SASEGT. V loses 5 bases of germline sequence and J loses 2 bases, and the interval between the two ends is 13 bases. Library prep was done by PCR. TCRdb lists the instrument as Illumina HiSeq 2500. To normalize quantification of the TCRbeta repertoire, the TCR libraries were built with molecular barcoding that relied on unique molecular identifiers. TCRdb reworked the public reads: Q25 trimming with fastp, MiXCR clone assembly, productive beta chains retained. Rows with one shared CDR3 protein collapse into an entry with the most common genes and DNA. This sample is represented by just under 550,000 distinct CDR3 sequences; around 17% of them were singletons. Clones ranked in the top ten supply roughly 3.3% of the sample.

This sequence was found in a human donor who donated a stem cell graft to a child with acute lymphoblastic leukemia. The sequenced sample was PBMCs from the stem cell graft donor, obtained from the stem cell graft. The chain is assembled from TRBV6-1 and TRBJ2-7, with no confidently assigned D gene. The CDR3 region: CASSLRTLTYEQYF. Read as DNA, the sequence is TGTGCCAGCAGTCTTCGGACGCTTACCTACGAGCAGTACTTC.